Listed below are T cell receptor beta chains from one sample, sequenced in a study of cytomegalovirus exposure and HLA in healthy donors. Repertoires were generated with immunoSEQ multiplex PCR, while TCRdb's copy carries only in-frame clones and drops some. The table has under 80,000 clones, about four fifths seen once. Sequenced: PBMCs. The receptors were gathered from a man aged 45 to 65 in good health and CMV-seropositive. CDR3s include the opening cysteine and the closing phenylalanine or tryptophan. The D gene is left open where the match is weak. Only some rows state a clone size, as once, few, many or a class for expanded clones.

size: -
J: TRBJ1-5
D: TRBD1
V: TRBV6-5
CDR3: CASSGTGSQPQHF
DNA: TGTGCCAGCAGTGGGACAGGGAGTCAGCCCCAGCATTTT

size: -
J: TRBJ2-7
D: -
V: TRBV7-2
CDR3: CASSLVVGTYEQYF
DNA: TGTGCCAGCAGCTTAGTGGTCGGGACCTACGAGCAGTACTTC

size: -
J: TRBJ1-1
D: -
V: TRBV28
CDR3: CASSLSGGPLNAFF
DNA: TGTGCCAGCAGTTTATCGGGTGGCCCCCTGAACGCTTTCTTT

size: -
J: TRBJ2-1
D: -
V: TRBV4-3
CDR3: CASSQHIIVLIYHEPFF
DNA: TGCGCCAGCAGCCAACATATCATCGTCCTCATCTACCATGAGCCGTTCTTC

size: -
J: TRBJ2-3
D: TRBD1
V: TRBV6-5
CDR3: CASSAQGDSTDTQYF
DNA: TGTGCCAGCAGTGCCCAGGGGGATAGCACAGATACGCAGTATTTT

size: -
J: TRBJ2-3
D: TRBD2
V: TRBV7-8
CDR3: CASSLGLAGGLNTDTQYF
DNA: TGTGCCAGCAGCTTAGGATTGGCGGGGGGGCTTAACACAGATACGCAGTATTTT

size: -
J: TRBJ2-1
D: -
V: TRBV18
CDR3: CASSLTGESSYNEQFF
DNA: TGTGCCAGCTCACTAACGGGAGAGAGCTCCTACAATGAGCAGTTCTTC

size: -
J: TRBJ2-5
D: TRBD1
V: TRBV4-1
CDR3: CASSHDETGTERLSLYQETQYF
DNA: TGCGCCAGCAGCCACGACGAGACTGGGACAGAAAGGTTAAGCCTATACCAAGAGACCCAGTACTTC

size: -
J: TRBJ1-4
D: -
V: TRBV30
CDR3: CAKRTSGEKPFF
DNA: TGTGCTAAGAGGACATCTGGTGAAAAACCGTTCTTT

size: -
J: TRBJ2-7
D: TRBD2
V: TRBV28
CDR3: CASSLGTSYEQYF
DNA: TGTGCCAGCAGTTTAGGGACTAGCTACGAGCAGTACTTC

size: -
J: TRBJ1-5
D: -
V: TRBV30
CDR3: CAWSVQANQPQHF
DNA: TGTGCCTGGAGTGTACAGGCTAATCAGCCCCAGCATTTT

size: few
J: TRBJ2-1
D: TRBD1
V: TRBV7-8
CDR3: CASSLIVGQGRNEQFF
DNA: TGTGCCAGCAGCTTAATTGTGGGACAGGGGCGAAATGAGCAGTTCTTC

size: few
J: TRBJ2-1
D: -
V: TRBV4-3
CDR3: CANSQDMIVLIYNEQFF
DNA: TGCGCCAACAGCCAAGATATGATCGTACTAATCTACAATGAACAGTTCTTC

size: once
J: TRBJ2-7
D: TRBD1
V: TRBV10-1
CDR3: CATRGRMLGQGFYEQYF
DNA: TGCGCCACCCGAGGCCGAATGTTAGGACAGGGGTTTTACGAGCAGTACTTC

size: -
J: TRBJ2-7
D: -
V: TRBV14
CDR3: CASSQDVGRGEQYF
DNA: TGTGCCAGCAGCCAAGATGTGGGGCGCGGCGAGCAGTACTTC

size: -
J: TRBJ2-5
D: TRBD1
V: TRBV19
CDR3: CASSIGQGVETQYF
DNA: TGTGCCAGTAGTATAGGGCAGGGGGTCGAGACCCAGTACTTC

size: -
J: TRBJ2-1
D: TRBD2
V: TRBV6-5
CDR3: CASSYLTSDEQFF
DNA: TGTGCCAGCAGTTACCTGACTAGCGATGAGCAGTTCTTC

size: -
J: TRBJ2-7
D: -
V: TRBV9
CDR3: CASSLPLGGASYEQYF
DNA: TGTGCCAGCAGCCTGCCGTTGGGGGGAGCCTCCTACGAGCAGTACTTC

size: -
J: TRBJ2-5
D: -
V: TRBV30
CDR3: CAGSDIQVADQETQYF
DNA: TGTGCCGGGAGCGACATCCAAGTAGCGGATCAAGAGACCCAGTACTTC

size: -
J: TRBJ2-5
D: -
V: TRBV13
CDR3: CASSLGGGDKETQYF
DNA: TGTGCCAGCAGCTTAGGCGGGGGAGATAAAGAGACCCAGTACTTC

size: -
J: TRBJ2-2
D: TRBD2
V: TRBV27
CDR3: CASKLAGLNTGELFF
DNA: TGTGCCAGCAAGCTAGCGGGATTGAACACCGGGGAGCTGTTTTTT

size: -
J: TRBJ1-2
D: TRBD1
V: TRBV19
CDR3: CASRTGFGYTF
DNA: TGTGCCAGCCGGACAGGGTTCGGCTACACCTTC

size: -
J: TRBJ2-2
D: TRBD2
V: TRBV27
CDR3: CASSYGTSGRARVSGELFF
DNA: TGTGCCAGCAGTTACGGGACTAGCGGGAGGGCCAGGGTGTCCGGGGAGCTGTTTTTT

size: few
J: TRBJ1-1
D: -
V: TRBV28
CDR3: CASSPGGQNTEAFF
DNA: TGTGCCAGCAGTCCGGGAGGGCAGAACACTGAAGCTTTCTTT

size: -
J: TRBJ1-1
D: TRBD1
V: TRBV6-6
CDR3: CASRVDRGWNTEAFF
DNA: TGTGCCAGCAGAGTTGACAGGGGATGGAACACTGAAGCTTTCTTT

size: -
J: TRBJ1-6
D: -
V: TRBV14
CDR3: CASSQVSGDNSPLHF
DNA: TGTGCCAGCAGCCAAGTTTCAGGGGATAATTCACCCCTCCACTTT

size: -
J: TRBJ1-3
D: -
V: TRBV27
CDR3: CASSSLQGSGNTIYF
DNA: TGTGCCAGCAGTTCGTTACAGGGTTCTGGAAACACCATATATTTT

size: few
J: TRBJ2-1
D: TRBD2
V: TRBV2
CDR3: CASSEKMTSGGAKQFF
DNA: TGTGCCAGCAGTGAAAAAATGACTAGCGGGGGGGCGAAGCAGTTCTTC

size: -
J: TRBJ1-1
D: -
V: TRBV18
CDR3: CASSLSGTKNTEAFF
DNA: TGTGCCAGCTCACTATCCGGGACAAAGAACACTGAAGCTTTCTTT

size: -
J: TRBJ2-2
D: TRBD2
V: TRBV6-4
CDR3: CASSDGTSGGTPTGELFF
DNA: TGTGCCAGCAGTGATGGGACTAGCGGGGGTACCCCCACCGGGGAGCTGTTTTTT

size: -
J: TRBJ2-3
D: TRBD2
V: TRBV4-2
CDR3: CASSRELPTSDSTDTQYF
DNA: TGTGCCAGCAGCCGCGAACTCCCGACTAGCGATAGCACAGATACGCAGTATTTT

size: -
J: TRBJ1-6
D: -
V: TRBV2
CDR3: CASSPRGAGSPLHF
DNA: TGTGCCAGCAGTCCGCGGGGAGCCGGATCACCCCTCCACTTT

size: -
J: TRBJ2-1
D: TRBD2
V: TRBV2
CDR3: CASHRTSGSYNEQFF
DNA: TGTGCCAGTCATAGGACTAGCGGGTCCTACAATGAGCAGTTCTTC

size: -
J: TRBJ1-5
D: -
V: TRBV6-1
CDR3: CASSKGRGSNQPQHF
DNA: TGTGCCAGCAGCAAAGGACGGGGTAGCAATCAGCCCCAGCATTTT

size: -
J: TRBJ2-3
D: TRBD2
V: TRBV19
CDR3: CASSIHHLRGGQSTDTQYF
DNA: TGTGCCAGTAGTATTCACCACTTGCGGGGGGGACAAAGCACAGATACGCAGTATTTT

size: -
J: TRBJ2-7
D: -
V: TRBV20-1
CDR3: CSAKDRSHSSF
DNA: TGCAGTGCCAAGGACAGAAGCCATTCTTCCTTC

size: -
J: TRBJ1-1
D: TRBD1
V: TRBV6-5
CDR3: CASSSTGVNTEAFF
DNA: TGTGCCAGCAGCTCGACAGGGGTGAACACTGAAGCTTTCTTT

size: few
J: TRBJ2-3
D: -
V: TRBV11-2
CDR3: CASSPSKDTQYF
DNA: TGTGCCAGCAGCCCGAGTAAAGATACGCAGTATTTT

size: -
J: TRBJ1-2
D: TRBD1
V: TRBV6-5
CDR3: CASSYGTGGFGYTF
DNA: TGTGCCAGCAGTTACGGTACAGGGGGCTTTGGCTACACCTTC

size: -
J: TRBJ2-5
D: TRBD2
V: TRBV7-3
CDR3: CASSPNSKTSGETQYF
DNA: TGTGCCAGCAGCCCAAACAGCAAGACTAGCGGGGAGACCCAGTACTTC

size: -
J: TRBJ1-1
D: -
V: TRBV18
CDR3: CASSPSGLDTEAFF
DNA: TGTGCCAGCTCACCCTCGGGGTTGGACACTGAAGCTTTCTTT

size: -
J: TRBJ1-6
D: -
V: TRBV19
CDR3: CASSRRTAPAQFGSPLHF
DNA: TGTGCCAGTAGTCGACGGACAGCCCCAGCGCAGTTTGGATCACCCCTCCACTTT

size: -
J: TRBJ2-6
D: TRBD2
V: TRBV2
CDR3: CASTRGVSGANVLTF
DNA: TGTGCCAGCACCCGGGGGGTATCTGGGGCCAACGTCCTGACTTTC

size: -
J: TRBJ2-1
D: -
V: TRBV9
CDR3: CASSPLGKGQYNEQFF
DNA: TGTGCCAGCAGCCCCCTTGGGAAGGGGCAATACAATGAGCAGTTCTTC

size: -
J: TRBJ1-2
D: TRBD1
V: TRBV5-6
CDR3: CASSYDRTGTYGYTF
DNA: TGTGCCAGCAGTTATGACCGGACAGGCACCTATGGCTACACCTTC

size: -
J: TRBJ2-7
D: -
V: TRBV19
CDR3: CASSITLSYEQYF
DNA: TGTGCCAGTAGTATTACTCTCTCCTACGAGCAGTACTTC

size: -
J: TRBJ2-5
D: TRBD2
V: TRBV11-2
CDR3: CATSLGVGGVKGGETQYF
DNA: TGTGCCACCAGCTTAGGAGTCGGGGGGGTTAAGGGAGGGGAGACCCAGTACTTC

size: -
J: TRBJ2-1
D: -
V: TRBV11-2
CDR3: CASSLGDNEQFF
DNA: TGTGCCAGCAGCTTAGGAGACAATGAGCAGTTCTTC

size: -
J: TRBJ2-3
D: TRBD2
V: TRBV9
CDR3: CASSVAPLAGTDTQYF
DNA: TGTGCCAGCAGCGTAGCTCCACTAGCGGGCACAGATACGCAGTATTTT

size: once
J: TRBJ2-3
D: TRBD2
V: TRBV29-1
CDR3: CSVLPRGGAGDTQYF
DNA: TGCAGCGTGCTGCCACGCGGGGGGGCCGGAGATACGCAGTATTTT

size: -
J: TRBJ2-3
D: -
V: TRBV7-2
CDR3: CASSATTSTDTQYF
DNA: TGTGCCAGCAGCGCGACTACGTCCACAGATACGCAGTATTTT

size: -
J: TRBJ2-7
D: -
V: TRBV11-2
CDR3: CASFGGSSYEQYF
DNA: TGTGCCAGCTTCGGCGGGTCCTCCTACGAGCAGTACTTC

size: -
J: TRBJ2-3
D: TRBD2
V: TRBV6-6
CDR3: CASLGLGTDTQYF
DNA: TGTGCCAGCTTGGGACTAGGCACAGATACGCAGTATTTT

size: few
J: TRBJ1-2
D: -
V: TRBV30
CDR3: CAWSSTGDNYGYTF
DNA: TGTGCCTGGAGTTCAACCGGGGATAACTATGGCTACACCTTC

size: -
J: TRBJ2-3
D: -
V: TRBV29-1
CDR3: CSVDRGAANTQYF
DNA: TGCAGCGTTGATCGCGGCGCCGCGAATACGCAGTATTTT

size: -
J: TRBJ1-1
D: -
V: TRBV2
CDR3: CASSSERPRTEAFF
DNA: TGTGCCAGCAGCTCAGAACGTCCGAGGACTGAAGCTTTCTTT

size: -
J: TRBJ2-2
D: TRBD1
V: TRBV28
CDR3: CASSFTGTVNTGELFF
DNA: TGTGCCAGCAGTTTTACCGGGACAGTGAACACCGGGGAGCTGTTTTTT

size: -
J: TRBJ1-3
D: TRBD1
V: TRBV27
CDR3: CASSLPLRQGQKNTIYF
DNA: TGTGCCAGCAGTTTGCCCCTCCGACAGGGGCAGAAGAACACCATATATTTT

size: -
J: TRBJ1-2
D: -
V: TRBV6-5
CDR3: CASSFTVTNYGYTF
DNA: TGTGCCAGCAGTTTTACAGTGACTAACTATGGCTACACCTTC